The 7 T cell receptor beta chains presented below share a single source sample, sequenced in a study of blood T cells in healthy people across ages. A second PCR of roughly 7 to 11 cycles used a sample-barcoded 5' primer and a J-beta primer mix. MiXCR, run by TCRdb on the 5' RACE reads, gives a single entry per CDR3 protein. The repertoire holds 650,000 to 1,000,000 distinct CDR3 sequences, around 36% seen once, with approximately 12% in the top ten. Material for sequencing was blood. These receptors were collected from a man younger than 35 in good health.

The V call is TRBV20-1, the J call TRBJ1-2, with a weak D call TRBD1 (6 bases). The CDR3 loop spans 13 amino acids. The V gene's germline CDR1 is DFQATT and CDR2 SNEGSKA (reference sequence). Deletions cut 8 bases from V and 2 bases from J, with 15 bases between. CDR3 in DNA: TGCAGTACGTCCCAACAGGGAAACTATGGCTACACCTTC. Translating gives CSTSQQGNYGYTF.

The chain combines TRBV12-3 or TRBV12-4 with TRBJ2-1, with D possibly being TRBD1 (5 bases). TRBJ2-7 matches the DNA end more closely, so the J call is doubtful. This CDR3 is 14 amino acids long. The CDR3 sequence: CASSFQGTNNEQYF. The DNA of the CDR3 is TGTGCCAGCAGTTTCCAGGGCACAAACAATGAGCAGTACTTC.

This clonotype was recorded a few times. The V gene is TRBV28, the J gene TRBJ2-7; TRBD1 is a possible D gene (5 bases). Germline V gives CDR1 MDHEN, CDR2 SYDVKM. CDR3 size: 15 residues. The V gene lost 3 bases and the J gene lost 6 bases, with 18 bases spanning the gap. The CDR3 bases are TGTGCCAGCAGTTTTGCCAGGGCCCATCGGTTCGAGCAGTACTTC. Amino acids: CASSFARAHRFEQYF.

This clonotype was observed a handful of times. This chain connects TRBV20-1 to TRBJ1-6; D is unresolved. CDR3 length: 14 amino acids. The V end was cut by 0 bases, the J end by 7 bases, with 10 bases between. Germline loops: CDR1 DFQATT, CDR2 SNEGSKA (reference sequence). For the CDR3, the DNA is TGCAGTGCTAGAGATCTGCAAACCAATTCACCCCTCCACTTT. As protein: CSARDLQTNSPLHF.

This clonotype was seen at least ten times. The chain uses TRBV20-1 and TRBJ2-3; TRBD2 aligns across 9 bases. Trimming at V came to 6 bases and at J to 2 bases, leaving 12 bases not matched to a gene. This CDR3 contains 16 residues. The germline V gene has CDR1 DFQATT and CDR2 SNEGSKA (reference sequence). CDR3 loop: CSAMNRLAANTDTQYF. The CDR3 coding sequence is TGCAGTGCAATGAACAGACTAGCGGCAAACACAGATACGCAGTATTTT.

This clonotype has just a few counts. The CDR3 region has the DNA TGTGCCAGCTCACCCCGACAGGGTCTGACTGAAGCTTTCTTT. Its protein product is CASSPRQGLTEAFF. This chain links TRBV18 with TRBJ1-1, with 7 bases fitting TRBD1. V shed 3 bases and J 5 bases; nucleotides not matched to a gene: 6. CDR1 and CDR2 (germline): KGHSH, LQKENI. The CDR3 covers 14 residues.

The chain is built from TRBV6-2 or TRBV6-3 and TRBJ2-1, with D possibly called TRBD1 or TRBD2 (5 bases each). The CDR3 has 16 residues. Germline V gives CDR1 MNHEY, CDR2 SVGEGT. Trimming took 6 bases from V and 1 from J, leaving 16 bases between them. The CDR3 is CASSSALAGSYNEQFF. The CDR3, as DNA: TGTGCCAGCAGCTCCGCTCTAGCAGGGTCCTACAATGAGCAGTTCTTC.